Here is one T cell receptor beta chain with its context. Its antigen remains unidentified. This entry comes from a study of cytomegalovirus exposure and HLA in healthy donors. Findings and caveats of the study: Among the most significant clusters, several appeared linked to common viral pathogens in a later analysis. Later analysis identified a missense DCLRE1C variant that was linked to TCR beta V- and J-gene trimming. Prior analysis indicated that the majority of TCR beta V segments exhibited productivity approximately 87% or approximately 30% of the time. It was taken for granted in presence/absence analyses that sequencing depth across donors was roughly uniform.

V was trimmed by 5 bases and J by 3 bases, leaving 16 bases between them. This CDR3 is built from 15 residues. From germline, CDR1 is SGHVS and CDR2 FNYEAQ. In the PCR, 60 Vbeta and 13 Jbeta primers were used. TCRdb's copy holds only in-frame clones and misses some; the assay was immunoSEQ multiplex PCR. The sample carries under 95,000 clones, more than 60% recorded once. This clonotype originated in a man aged 40-49 years in good health and CMV-seronegative. The sequenced sample consisted of PBMCs. V usage is TRBV7-6 and J usage is TRBJ1-1; D uncertain. CDR3 in DNA: TGTGCCAGCAGCCCCTCCCAGGAGGATCACACTGAAGCTTTCTTT. It is translated as CASSPSQEDHTEAFF.